The 14 T cell receptor beta chains given below trace back to one sample, sequenced in a study of T cells in tuberculosis. The time point here: new active TB diagnosis, blood taken before or within 7 days of starting treatment. This table comes from immunoSEQ multiplex PCR, and its TCRdb copy is limited to in-frame clones, with some not included. The sample holds about 49,000 clones, roughly 95% seen once. Sample: PBMCs, taken at tuberculosis diagnosis. The source of these receptors is an adult with tuberculosis.

This chain links TRBV18 with TRBJ2-2, with D maybe TRBD1 (5 bases). CDR3 length: 13 residues. Germline V gene data show CDR1 as KGHSH and CDR2 as LQKENI. V was shortened by 6 bases and J by 2 bases, with 7 bases between the two germline ends. The CDR3 nucleotides are TGTGCCAGCTCCAGGGTAAACACCGGGGAGCTGTTTTTT. It is translated as CASSRVNTGELFF.

This chain links TRBV2 with TRBJ1-5; 7 bases agree with TRBD1. Per the germline V gene, CDR1 is SNHLY and CDR2 is FYNNEI. This CDR3 comprises 15 residues. The trim removed 9 bases at V and 5 bases at J, leaving 13 bases unmatched. DNA for the CDR3: TGTGCCAGTTCGGGACAGAGGTTAAATTATCAGCCCCAGCATTTT. Encoded protein: CASSGQRLNYQPQHF. The full variable domain, with the rest looked up from reference TRBV2 and TRBJ1-5, is EPEVTQTPSHQVTQMGQEVILRCVPISNHLYFYWYRQILGQKVEFLVSFYNNEISEKSEIFDDQFSVERPDGSNFTLKIRSTKLEDSAMYFCASSGQRLNYQPQHFGDGTRLSIL.

The chain employs TRBV5-4 and TRBJ2-7; D is possibly TRBD2 (5 bases). CDR3 length: 15 amino acids. Trimming pared 4 bases from V and 5 bases from J, leaving 19 bases between. Germline CDR1 is SGHNT and CDR2 is YYREEE (reference sequence). In nucleotides, the CDR3 is TGTGCCAGCAGCCGGGGTGGGTTTAGCCCGAACGAGCAGTACTTC. Residues: CASSRGGFSPNEQYF.

The chain recombines TRBV25-1 with TRBJ1-5; TRBD1 matches at 11 bases. Germline CDR1 reads MGHDK; CDR2 reads SYGVNS. The CDR3 extends over 16 amino acids. The ends lost 3 bases at V and 7 bases at J; junction bases unmatched: 8. The CDR3 loop reads CASSDPGTGGDQPQHF. The CDR3 DNA is TGTGCCAGCAGTGATCCGGGGACAGGGGGGGACCAGCCCCAGCATTTT.

The J gene is TRBJ2-3, the V gene TRBV7-3; D remains unclear. Trimming took 5 bases from V and 2 from J, leaving 8 bases between them. This CDR3 spans 13 amino acids. CDR1 SGHTA and CDR2 FQGTGA come from the germline V gene. For the CDR3, the DNA is TGTGCCAGCAGCCTACAGCCCACAGATACGCAGTATTTT. This translates into CASSLQPTDTQYF.

The CDR3 spells CASSVEGQSEAFF. CDR3 coding DNA: TGTGCCAGCAGCGTAGAGGGGCAATCTGAAGCTTTCTTT. The gene calls are TRBV9 and TRBJ1-1, with D maybe TRBD1 (5 bases). The germline V and J ends were trimmed by 0 bases and 6 bases, with 9 bases remaining between them. The germline gives CDR1 SGDLS, CDR2 YYNGEE. This CDR3 is 13 amino acids long.

This clone was detected once. The rearrangement joins TRBV4-3 to TRBJ2-1, with 8 bases that match TRBD1. CDR1 is LGHNA, CDR2 YSLEER, per germline. Trimming cost V 2 bases and J 6 bases; bases outside gene matches: 6. CDR3 length: 15 amino acids. The DNA for the CDR3 is TGCGCCAGCAGCCAAATTTCAGGACAGGGCAATGAGCAGTTCTTC. This sequence encodes CASSQISGQGNEQFF.

The chain uses TRBV5-8 and TRBJ1-5; tentatively, D is TRBD1 (5 bases). This CDR3 contains 13 residues. V lost 4 bases to trimming and J lost 2 bases, with 7 bases between them. Germline V gives CDR1 SGHTS, CDR2 YDEGEE. The CDR3 bases are TGTGCCAGCAGCCTGACAGGCAATCAGCCCCAGCATTTT. This sequence encodes CASSLTGNQPQHF. The whole variable domain, remainder taken from reference TRBV5-8 and TRBJ1-5, is EAGVTQSPTHLIKTRGQQATLRCSPISGHTSVYWYQQALGLGLQFLLWYDEGEERNRGNFPPRFSGRQFPNYSSELNVNALELEDSALYLCASSLTGNQPQHFGDGTRLSIL.

The chain combines TRBV5-1 with TRBJ2-1, with D unresolved. The V gene's germline CDR1 is SGHRS and CDR2 YFSETQ. The CDR3 consists of 15 residues. V was pared by 0 bases and J by 6 bases, with 13 bases between. CDR3 DNA: TGCGCCAGCAGCTTGGCCGGTGACATCCTCAATGAGCAGTTCTTC. As protein: CASSLAGDILNEQFF.

The rearrangement links TRBV4-3 to TRBJ2-7; TRBD2 aligns across 11 bases. This CDR3 is 20 amino acids long. The J segment lost 2 bases and the V segment lost 0 bases, leaving 15 bases of the junction unmatched. Looked up from germline, CDR1 is LGHNA and CDR2 is YSLEER. This chain's CDR3 is CASSQERPTGVLAGAYEQYF. DNA of the CDR3: TGCGCCAGCAGCCAAGAACGGCCAACAGGGGTACTAGCGGGGGCCTACGAGCAGTACTTC.

J is TRBJ1-3 and V is TRBV28; D is uncertain. This CDR3 region has 15 residues. Trimming removed 4 bases at V and 0 bases at J, with 10 bases between. CDR1 and CDR2 (germline): MDHEN, SYDVKM. The CDR3 loop reads CASSWRRSSGNTIYF. CDR3 sequence (DNA): TGTGCCAGCAGTTGGAGGAGAAGCTCTGGAAACACCATATATTTT.

DNA for the CDR3: TGCAGCGTGCAGGGGATGGGAACCTACAATGAGCAGTTCTTC. It is translated as CSVQGMGTYNEQFF. The chain is built from TRBV29-1 and TRBJ2-1, with a weak D call TRBD1 (6 bases). CDR1 and CDR2 (germline): SQVTM, ANQGSEA. CDR3 size: 14 residues. The V gene lost 6 bases and the J gene lost 2 bases, with 14 bases spanning the gap.

This rearrangement joins TRBV27 to TRBJ2-2, with 8 nucleotides matching TRBD2. This CDR3 spans 15 amino acids. CDR1 is MNHEY, CDR2 SMNVEV, per germline (reference sequence). The V and J ends lost 6 bases and 3 bases, in that order; junction bases with no gene match: 6. The CDR3 protein is CASRKPGRDTGELFF. CDR3 nucleotides: TGTGCCAGCAGGAAACCCGGGAGGGACACCGGGGAGCTGTTTTTT.

This chain uses TRBV2 with TRBJ1-4, with 7 nucleotides matching TRBD1. This CDR3 spans 16 amino acids. Germline trimming cut 7 bases from V and 0 bases from J; bases unmatched to any gene: 8. Germline CDR1 reads SNHLY; CDR2 reads FYNNEI. CDR3 in DNA: TGTGCCAGCACTTCCGGGACAGATTCAACTAATGAAAAACTGTTTTTT. Protein product: CASTSGTDSTNEKLFF.